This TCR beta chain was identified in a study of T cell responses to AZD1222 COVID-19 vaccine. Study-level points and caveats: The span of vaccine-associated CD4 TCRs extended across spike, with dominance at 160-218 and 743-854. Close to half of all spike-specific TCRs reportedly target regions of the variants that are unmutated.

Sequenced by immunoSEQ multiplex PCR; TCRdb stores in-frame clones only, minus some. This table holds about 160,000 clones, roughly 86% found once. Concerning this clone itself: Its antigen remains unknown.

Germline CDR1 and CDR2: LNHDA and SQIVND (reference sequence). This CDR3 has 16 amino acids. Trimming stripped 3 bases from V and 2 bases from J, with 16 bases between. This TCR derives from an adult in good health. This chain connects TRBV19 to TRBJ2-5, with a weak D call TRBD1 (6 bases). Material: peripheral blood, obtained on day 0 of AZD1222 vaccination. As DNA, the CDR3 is TGTGCCAGTAGTATCGAAAGGACAGCGGATCAAGAGACCCAGTACTTC. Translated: CASSIERTADQETQYF.